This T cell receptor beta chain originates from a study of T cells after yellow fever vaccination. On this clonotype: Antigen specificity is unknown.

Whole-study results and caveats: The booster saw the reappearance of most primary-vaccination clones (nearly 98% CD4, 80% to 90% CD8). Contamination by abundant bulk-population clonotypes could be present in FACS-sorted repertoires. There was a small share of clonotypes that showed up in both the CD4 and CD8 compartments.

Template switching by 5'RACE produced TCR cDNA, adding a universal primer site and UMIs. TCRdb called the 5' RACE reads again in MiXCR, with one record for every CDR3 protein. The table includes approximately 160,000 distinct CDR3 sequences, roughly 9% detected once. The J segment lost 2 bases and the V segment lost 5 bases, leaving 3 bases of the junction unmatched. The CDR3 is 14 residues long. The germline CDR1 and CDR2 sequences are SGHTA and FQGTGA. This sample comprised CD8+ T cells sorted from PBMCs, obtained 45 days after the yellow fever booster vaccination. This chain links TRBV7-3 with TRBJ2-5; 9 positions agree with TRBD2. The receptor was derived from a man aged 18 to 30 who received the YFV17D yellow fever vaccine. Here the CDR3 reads CASSPAGGQETQYF. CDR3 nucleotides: TGTGCCAGCAGCCCGGCGGGGGGGCAAGAGACCCAGTACTTC. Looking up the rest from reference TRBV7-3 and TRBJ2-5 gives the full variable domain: GAGVSQTPSNKVTEKGKYVELRCDPISGHTALYWYRQSLGQGPEFLIYFQGTGAADDSGLPNDRFFAVRPEGSVSTLKIQRTERGDSAVYLCASSPAGGQETQYFGPGTRLLVL.